These 22 T cell receptor beta chains were all obtained from the same sample, sequenced in a study of blood T cell repertoires in COVID-19. Some clones are missing from TCRdb's copy, which holds only in-frame ones; the method was immunoSEQ multiplex PCR. The sample has some 100,000 clones, around 80% seen once. The material sequenced was peripheral blood. The receptors were sampled from a man aged 50-59 years with active or convalescent COVID-19.

This clone appeared once. This chain connects TRBV28 to TRBJ1-4, with 9 bases aligning to TRBD1. Germline V gives CDR1 MDHEN, CDR2 SYDVKM. The CDR3 runs 15 residues. Trimming at V came to 1 base and at J to 11 bases, leaving 8 bases not matched to a gene. The CDR3 region is CASSLSGTGMNKLFF. In DNA, the CDR3 is TGTGCCAGCAGTTTATCCGGGACAGGGATGAACAAACTGTTTTTT.

The CDR3 sequence: CASSRTGRTEAFF. The CDR3 coding sequence is TGTGCCAGCAGCAGGACAGGGCGCACTGAAGCTTTCTTT. The rearrangement joins TRBV14 to TRBJ1-1, with TRBD1 identical over 8 bases. From germline, CDR1 is SGHDN and CDR2 FVKESK. The CDR3 spans 13 residues. V trimming: 5 bases; J trimming: 4 bases; junction bases outside the gene matches: 3.

J is TRBJ2-6 and V is TRBV2, with a weak D call TRBD1 (6 bases). Germline V lookup: CDR1 SNHLY, CDR2 FYNNEI. V was pared by 7 bases and J by 1 base, with 14 bases between. This CDR3 region has 16 residues. The chain's CDR3 is CASTLERGSGANVLTF. CDR3 in DNA: TGTGCCAGCACCTTAGAGAGGGGGTCTGGGGCCAACGTCCTGACTTTC.

This chain connects TRBV28 to TRBJ2-1; weak D call: TRBD1 (6 bases). V was shortened by 3 bases and J by 8 bases, with 14 bases between the two germline ends. The CDR3 has 14 amino acids. CDR1 and CDR2 from the germline V gene are MDHEN and SYDVKM. CDR3 loop: CASSFVQGTDEQFF. The CDR3 bases are TGTGCCAGCAGTTTTGTGCAGGGGACGGATGAGCAGTTCTTC.

The V call is TRBV28, the J call TRBJ2-3; 10 bases agree with TRBD1. CDR1 and CDR2 (germline): MDHEN, SYDVKM. Germline trimming cut 7 bases from V and 3 bases from J; bases unmatched to any gene: 4. The CDR3 is 14 residues long. As DNA, the CDR3 is TGTGCCAGCAATCGACAGGGGGCGACAGATACGCAGTATTTT. The encoded protein is CASNRQGATDTQYF.

The chain joins TRBV6-1 to TRBJ2-5; the D is unclear. The CDR3 sequence is 14 residues long. CDR1 MNHNS and CDR2 SASEGT come from the germline V gene. Trimming took off 2 bases at V and 2 bases at J, with 9 bases between the two ends. The CDR3 DNA reads TGTGCCAGCAGTGAATCAACAGTACAAGAGACCCAGTACTTC. Translating gives CASSESTVQETQYF.

The chain couples TRBV20-1 to TRBJ1-5; 9 bases align to TRBD1. V shed 3 bases and J 3 bases; nucleotides not matched to a gene: 9. CDR1 and CDR2 from the germline V gene are DFQATT and SNEGSKA (reference sequence). This CDR3 is 16 amino acids long. The chain's CDR3 is CSASVFGTGNNQPQHF. The CDR3 region has the DNA TGCAGTGCTAGTGTGTTCGGGACAGGGAACAATCAGCCCCAGCATTTT.

This sequence joins TRBV6-2 or TRBV6-3 and TRBJ2-3; 9 bases are shared with TRBD1. The V gene's germline CDR1 is MNHEY and CDR2 SVGEGT. The trim removed 0 bases at V and 4 bases at J, leaving 8 bases unmatched. CDR3 length: 17 residues. The CDR3, as DNA: TGTGCCAGCAGTTACTCGTCTTGGACAGGGGCAGCAGATACGCAGTATTTT. As protein: CASSYSSWTGAADTQYF.

The chain couples TRBV2 to TRBJ1-1; D remains ambiguous. This CDR3 contains 13 residues. Germline V gene data show CDR1 as SNHLY and CDR2 as FYNNEI. Trimming stripped 7 bases from V and 5 bases from J, with 14 bases between. The CDR3 bases are TGTGCCAGCACACAGCCAGGAGGGACTGAAGCTTTCTTT. Protein: CASTQPGGTEAFF.

The rearrangement uses TRBV10-3 and TRBJ2-1; the D is unclear. The V gene lost 4 bases and the J gene lost 10 bases, with 14 bases spanning the gap. CDR1 is ENHRY, CDR2 SYGVKD, per germline. The CDR3 has 13 amino acids. DNA for the CDR3: TGTGCCATCAGTGCCTTTCCCCCTAGAGAGCAGTTCTTC. Its translation is CAISAFPPREQFF.

The chain uses TRBV18 and TRBJ1-5; TRBD1 aligns across 7 bases. With 0 bases clipped from V and 1 base from J, the junction kept 0 bases outside the gene matches. Germline CDR1 reads KGHSH; CDR2 reads LQKENI. The CDR3 extends over 15 amino acids. The CDR3 region is CASSPPGQSNQPQHF. In DNA, the CDR3 is TGTGCCAGCTCACCACCGGGACAGAGCAATCAGCCCCAGCATTTT.

The chain carries TRBV11-2 and TRBJ1-5; 8 bases align to TRBD1. Germline CDR1 SGHAT, CDR2 FQNNGV. There are 15 residues in the CDR3. V shed 5 bases, J shed 4 bases, and the junction held 7 bases outside the gene matches. Here the CDR3 reads CASSKQTGENQPQHF. CDR3 DNA: TGTGCCAGCAGCAAACAGACAGGGGAAAATCAGCCCCAGCATTTT.

The chain combines TRBV9 with TRBJ2-5, with D possibly TRBD2 on 6 matching bases. The CDR3 length is 15 residues. Germline V CDR1 and CDR2: SGDLS, YYNGEE. The V and J ends lost 4 bases and 7 bases respectively, with 20 bases between them. CDR3 DNA sequence: TGTGCCAGCAGCCCGGGCCTGGAGGGGTCGGGGACCCAGTACTTC. Translation gives CASSPGLEGSGTQYF.

Turning to this clone: The sample contains more than one DNA sequence encoding this CDR3. The rearrangement uses TRBV4-3 and TRBJ2-5, with 10 nucleotides matching TRBD1. Germline V CDR1 and CDR2: LGHNA, YSLEER. The V and J ends lost 3 bases and 4 bases, in that order; junction bases with no gene match: 2. The CDR3 runs 14 residues. In DNA, the CDR3 is TGCGCCAGCAGCCAGGGACAGGGGTCAGAGACCCAGTACTTC. This gives the protein CASSQGQGSETQYF.

In DNA form, the CDR3 reads TGCAGCGTTCTGACAGGGCTTGGCTACGAGCAGTACTTC. It translates to CSVLTGLGYEQYF. V and J are TRBV29-1 and TRBJ2-7; 7 bases are shared with TRBD1. After removal of 5 bases from V and 3 bases from J, the junction contained 7 bases not matched to a gene. Germline CDR1 is SQVTM and CDR2 is ANQGSEA. CDR3 length equals 13 residues.

The genes are TRBV21-1 and TRBJ1-4. TRBV21-1 is termed a pseudogene. The CDR3 runs to 13 residues. The CDR3 sequence is CASGGQLNEKLFF. The CDR3 DNA reads as TGTGCCAGCGGAGGGCAGCTTAATGAAAAACTGTTTTTT.

Remarks on this clone: At one end the junction does not follow the germline gene, possibly because of a read error. The V and J genes are TRBV5-8 and TRBJ2-3; D not certain. The CDR3 length is 13 residues. Germline CDR1 reads SGHTS; CDR2 reads YDEGEE. The CDR3 region is CASSLGISDTQYF. The CDR3 DNA is TGTGCCAGCAGTTTGGGTATCTCAGATACGCAGTATTTT.

V and J are TRBV18 and TRBJ2-1; TRBD1 matches 9 bases. V lost 3 bases, J lost 1 base, and 4 bases stayed unmatched. Germline CDR1 KGHSH, CDR2 LQKENI. The CDR3 has 16 residues. The CDR3 sequence is CASSPTGGPSYNEQFF. The CDR3 coding sequence is TGTGCCAGCTCACCTACAGGGGGCCCATCCTACAATGAGCAGTTCTTC.

The V call is TRBV30, the J call TRBJ1-2; D remains ambiguous. The CDR3 is 13 amino acids. V gave up 0 bases and J gave up 6 bases, with 11 bases separating them. Germline lookup yields CDR1 GTSNPN and CDR2 SVGIG (reference sequence). CDR3 protein: CAWSVGQQNGYTF. In nucleotides, the CDR3 is TGTGCCTGGAGTGTTGGGCAGCAGAATGGCTACACCTTC.

The chain carries TRBV28 and TRBJ2-4; D possibly corresponds to TRBD1 (6 bases). Per the germline V gene, CDR1 is MDHEN and CDR2 is SYDVKM. Trimming removed 5 bases from V and 3 bases from J, with 14 bases in between. The CDR3 runs to 15 residues. The CDR3 DNA reads TGTGCCAGCAGTCTACAGGGTCTCGGCAAAAACATTCAGTACTTC. This gives the protein CASSLQGLGKNIQYF.

J is TRBJ2-2 and V is TRBV5-1; D may be TRBD2 (5 bases). V dropped 1 base and J dropped 3 bases, with 10 bases sitting between them. The germline gives CDR1 SGHRS, CDR2 YFSETQ. This CDR3 is 15 amino acids long. The CDR3 is CASSLTGIYTGELFF. Here the CDR3 DNA reads TGCGCCAGCAGCTTGACCGGGATCTACACCGGGGAGCTGTTTTTT.

The J gene is TRBJ2-2, the V gene TRBV11-3; tentatively, D is TRBD2 (6 bases). V lost 4 bases and J 7 bases, leaving 13 bases between the germline ends. The CDR3 is 14 amino acids. Germline lookup yields CDR1 SGHNT and CDR2 YENEEA. DNA for the CDR3: TGTGCCAGCAGCTCTCAAGCGGGTATCGGGGAGCTGTTTTTT. Protein sequence: CASSSQAGIGELFF.